This T cell receptor (beta chain) was observed in a study of T cells in Graves' hyperthyroidism and ophthalmopathy. Study results and caveats: Model output signaled ophthalmopathy a median around 6.9 months ahead of onset.

In its sample, this clonotype was seen a few times. What it recognizes is unknown. Germline loops: CDR1 SGHTA, CDR2 FQGNSA. V was shortened by 4 bases and J by 2 bases, with 6 bases between the two germline ends. CDR3 size: 13 residues. Amplification yielded TCR beta CDR3 regions, with RNA transcripts as the source. HTBI primers were the set used in a first-round RT-PCR of the TCR CDR3. TCRdb itself ran the multiplex PCR reads through MiXCR, one entry per CDR3 protein. The profile shows 450,000 to 700,000 distinct CDR3 sequences, about 45% of them singletons. Every diagnosis used clinical symptoms, serum thyroxine and TRAb, thyroid ultrasound and orbital computed tomography.

The chain joins TRBV7-2 to TRBJ2-1; D may be TRBD2 (5 bases). Material for sequencing was peripheral blood or thyroid tissue (not recorded which). This clonotype was obtained from an adult woman with Graves' disease, either hyperthyroidism or ophthalmopathy (not recorded which). CDR3 sequence reads: CASSSGTYNEQFF. The CDR3 nucleotides are TGTGCCAGCAGCTCCGGGACCTACAATGAGCAGTTCTTC. The entire variable domain, with the rest obtained from reference TRBV7-2 and TRBJ2-1, is as follows: GAGVSQSPSNKVTEKGKDVELRCDPISGHTALYWYRQSLGQGLEFLIYFQGNSAPDKSGLPSDRFSAERTGGSVSTLTIQRTQQEDSAVYLCASSSGTYNEQFFGPGTRLTVL.